This T cell receptor (beta chain) was documented in a study of T cells expressing NK-cell markers (TCRdb year 2020). Looking at the study overall: In sorted CD3+CD56+NKG2C+, CD3+CD56+NKG2C- and CD3+CD56-NKG2C+ T-cell subsets from about 8 donors, TCR beta-chain repertoires were profiled. Illumina HiSeq 2000/2500, MiSeq or NextSeq was used to sequence libraries as 2 x 150 bp reads. Among the eight sequenced donors, seven were HCMV-seropositive and one was HCMV-seronegative. Randomly selected healthy volunteers, three men and five women, were used as the eight sequenced donors.

A commercial ELISA kit detecting HCMV-specific IgG in serum was used to determine HCMV serostatus. Peripheral blood mononuclear cells were isolated from blood by Ficoll density gradient centrifugation. Remarks on this clonotype: Its binding antigen is unknown.

TCRdb records Illumina HiSeq 2000 as the sequencer. 5'RACE template switching, by which a universal primer site and unique molecular identifiers were added, was used to make TCR beta cDNA libraries. cDNA synthesis was primed from the TCR beta constant segment, followed by two successive PCR amplification steps. The published analysis was carried out like this. MIGEC was used to demultiplex reads and group the reads by UMI, and MiTCR was used to assemble and quantify clonotypes. To exclude erroneous sequences, only TCR cDNA sequences supported by at least two reads were retained. The tcR package was used for downstream repertoire analysis, and clonotypes were matched across fractions by CDR3 nucleotide sequence plus V segment. VDJmatch was used to annotate antigen specificity against VDJdb, with one amino acid substitution in CDR3 permitted. Based on TCRdb reprocessing of the reads, there is one entry per CDR3 protein sequence, and DNA is missing. The V and J calls here are based on TCRdb, not the publication. The sample table gives a few hundred thousand distinct CDR3 sequences. Roughly 5.2% of the sample comes from the top ten.

The cysteine opens and the phenylalanine closes a CDR3 of 15 amino acids. No DNA is listed. CDR1 and CDR2, per the germline V gene, are SGDLS and YYNGEE. Overall study outcomes, separate from this receptor: In 5 to 7 donors, the dominant CD3+CD56+NKG2C+ clonotypes ranked among the top 10 CD8+ clonotypes, making up 1.0-7.0% of CD8+ T cells. Those dominant clonotypes were again the most abundant among CD3+CD56-NKG2C+ cells in a few donors, at about 28.3-65%. Whether the expanded NKG2C-expressing T cell clones were specific for HCMV antigens was left unclear.

The chain is encoded by TRBV9 joined to TRBJ2-3; TCRdb's D call, TRBD1, is unchecked because there is no DNA. This TCR was recovered from a man aged 18-70 years in good health. The sample was blood T cells: a sorted CD56 or NKG2C T cell subset, CD4+ or CD8+ T cells, or bulk PBMC T cells (not recorded which). The CDR3 region has the sequence CASSRQGGTVDTQYF.